This record looks at one T cell receptor beta chain sequence and its context. Assignment of participants to cohorts was predicated upon participant-reported clinical history. The data stem from a study of blood T cell repertoires in COVID-19. V shed 2 bases, J shed 8 bases, and the junction held 2 bases outside the gene matches. CDR1 and CDR2 (germline): MDHEN, SYDVKM. The CDR3 is 14 residues long. Clones were read by immunoSEQ multiplex PCR, and TCRdb kept only the in-frame ones, dropping some. Counted here are approximately 230,000 clones, around 89% occurring once; the ten biggest clones make up 3.5% to 5%.

The rearrangement links TRBV28 to TRBJ1-4; 10 nucleotides agree with TRBD1. Sequencing was performed on PBMCs or T cells enriched from blood (not recorded which). The receptor comes from a woman between 25 and 40 years old who had recovered from COVID-19. Written as DNA, the CDR3 is TGTGCCAGCAGTTTAGACAGGGGGCGGGAAAAACTGTTTTTT. It specifies CASSLDRGREKLFF.